The 13 T cell receptor beta chains in this list originate from one sample, sequenced in a study of cytomegalovirus exposure and HLA in healthy donors. Profiled with immunoSEQ multiplex PCR; TCRdb holds only in-frame clones, not every one. The table includes about 130,000 clones, roughly 95% detected once. The sequenced sample consisted of PBMCs. Receptors originate from a young man in good health and CMV-seronegative.

V and J are TRBV28 and TRBJ1-1; D possibly corresponds to TRBD1 (6 bases). This CDR3 is built from 14 residues. In germline, CDR1 is MDHEN, CDR2 SYDVKM. Trimming pared 6 bases from V and 3 bases from J, leaving 14 bases between. DNA of the CDR3: TGTGCCAGCAGCATAGGGGGAGGGGACACTGAAGCTTTCTTT. It yields the protein CASSIGGGDTEAFF.

This chain links TRBV7-9 with TRBJ2-1; 8 positions agree with TRBD2. Germline loops: CDR1 SEHNR, CDR2 FQNEAQ (reference sequence). The CDR3 is made up of 14 amino acids. V shed 2 bases, J shed 6 bases, and the junction held 3 bases outside the gene matches. The CDR3 DNA reads as TGTGCCAGCAGCTTAAGCGGGAGTCGCAATGAGCAGTTCTTC. As protein: CASSLSGSRNEQFF.

The chain combines TRBV28 with TRBJ2-3; the match to TRBD1 covers 11 bases. Germline V gene lookup returns CDR1 MDHEN and CDR2 SYDVKM. The CDR3 has 15 residues. CDR3 DNA sequence: TGTGCTACCGATATGGGACAGGGGGGCACAGATACGCAGTATTTT. It codes for CATDMGQGGTDTQYF.

This rearrangement joins TRBV7-6 to TRBJ2-7; TRBD2 agrees at 7 bases. In germline, CDR1 is SGHVS, CDR2 FNYEAQ. J lost 6 bases, V lost 5 bases, and 4 bases had no gene match. The CDR3 spans 12 residues. The CDR3 loop reads CASSRREIEQYF. In DNA form, the CDR3 reads TGTGCCAGCAGCCGGCGGGAGATCGAGCAGTACTTC.

This rearrangement joins TRBV7-9 to TRBJ2-7; no clear D. CDR1 and CDR2 from the germline V gene are SEHNR and FQNEAQ (reference sequence). The CDR3 loop spans 15 amino acids. V was clipped by 3 bases and J by 8 bases, with 20 bases between them. Here the CDR3 DNA reads TGTGCCAGCAGCTTGCAGCTCGCAGGCCCCATCAAGCAGTACTTC. It codes for CASSLQLAGPIKQYF. The complete variable domain, with remaining parts taken from reference TRBV7-9 and TRBJ2-7, reads DTGVSQNPRHKITKRGQNVTFRCDPISEHNRLYWYRQTLGQGPEFLTYFQNEAQLEKSRLLSDRFSAERPKGSFSTLEIQRTEQGDSAMYLCASSLQLAGPIKQYFGPGTRLTVT.

This clone was counted a single time. The V gene is TRBV28, the J gene TRBJ2-3, with 9 bases that match TRBD1. The CDR3 spans 20 residues. Germline trimming cut 1 base from V and 0 bases from J; bases unmatched to any gene: 14. The V gene's germline CDR1 is MDHEN and CDR2 SYDVKM. Here the CDR3 reads CASSLLEDRGLKFSTDTQYF. In DNA form, the CDR3 reads TGTGCCAGCAGTTTATTGGAGGACAGGGGACTCAAATTTAGCACAGATACGCAGTATTTT.

The chain recombines TRBV11-2 with TRBJ2-1; D remains ambiguous. Between the trimmed V and J ends, which lost 3 bases and 10 bases, there was a span of 10 bases. CDR1 is SGHAT, CDR2 FQNNGV, per germline. The CDR3 totals 12 residues. CDR3 amino acids: CASSFSTWEQFF. The DNA for the CDR3 is TGTGCCAGCAGCTTTAGCACTTGGGAGCAGTTCTTC.

The chain has TRBV4-2 and TRBJ2-7; 8 bases agree with TRBD2. The J segment lost 4 bases and the V segment lost 0 bases, leaving 11 bases of the junction unmatched. The CDR3 length is 17 residues. The V gene's germline CDR1 is LGHNA and CDR2 YNFKEQ. The CDR3 sequence is CASSQEVRVSGSYEQYF. CDR3 sequence (DNA): TGTGCCAGCAGCCAAGAGGTGCGGGTCAGCGGGAGTTACGAGCAGTACTTC.

In DNA, the CDR3 is TGTGCCAGCAGTTATTCGAGAGAGGGAAATAGTGGCTACACCTTC. Its translation is CASSYSREGNSGYTF. The V gene is TRBV6-6, the J gene TRBJ1-2; no reliable D call. This CDR3 is 15 amino acids long. Trimming stripped 3 bases from V and 7 bases from J, with 18 bases between. CDR1 is MNHNY, CDR2 SVGAGI, per germline (reference sequence).

Only one count was recorded for this clone. The chain combines TRBV28 with TRBJ2-6, with unresolved D. Looked up from germline, CDR1 is MDHEN and CDR2 is SYDVKM. The ends were cut back, 6 bases at V and 0 bases at J, with 6 bases in the middle. The CDR3 contains 14 residues. CDR3 DNA: TGTGCCAGCAGGTTGAGCTCTGGGGCCAACGTCCTGACTTTC. Translated, it gives CASRLSSGANVLTF.

The CDR3 nucleotides read TGTGCCAGCAGCTTGATATCCGGGGACGAGCAGTACTTC. Residues: CASSLISGDEQYF. The chain uses TRBV5-4 and TRBJ2-7, with D perhaps matching TRBD2 (5 bases). Germline V lookup: CDR1 SGHNT, CDR2 YYREEE (reference sequence). Trimming shortened V by 1 base and J by 5 bases, and 10 bases separated the two germline ends. There are 13 residues in the CDR3. The whole variable domain, filled in from reference TRBV5-4 and TRBJ2-7, reads ETGVTQSPTHLIKTRGQQVTLRCSSQSGHNTVSWYQQALGQGPQFIFQYYREEENGRGNFPPRFSGLQFPNYSSELNVNALELDDSALYLCASSLISGDEQYFGPGTRLTVT.

The chain couples TRBV6-1 to TRBJ2-2; 10 bases align to TRBD2. This CDR3 is built from 15 residues. V lost 3 bases, J lost 6 bases, and 4 bases stayed unmatched. The V gene's germline CDR1 is MNHNS and CDR2 SASEGT. CDR3 bases: TGTGCCAGCAGTGATCAAGCGGGAGGGTCCGGGGAGCTGTTTTTT. Amino acid sequence: CASSDQAGGSGELFF.

The J gene is TRBJ1-4, the V gene TRBV18; possibly TRBD1 for D (5 bases). This CDR3 spans 14 amino acids. The V gene lost 1 base and the J gene lost 7 bases, with 10 bases spanning the gap. The germline V gene has CDR1 KGHSH and CDR2 LQKENI. CDR3 bases: TGTGCCAGCTCACCACAGGGGAAAGTTGAAAAACTGTTTTTT. As protein: CASSPQGKVEKLFF.